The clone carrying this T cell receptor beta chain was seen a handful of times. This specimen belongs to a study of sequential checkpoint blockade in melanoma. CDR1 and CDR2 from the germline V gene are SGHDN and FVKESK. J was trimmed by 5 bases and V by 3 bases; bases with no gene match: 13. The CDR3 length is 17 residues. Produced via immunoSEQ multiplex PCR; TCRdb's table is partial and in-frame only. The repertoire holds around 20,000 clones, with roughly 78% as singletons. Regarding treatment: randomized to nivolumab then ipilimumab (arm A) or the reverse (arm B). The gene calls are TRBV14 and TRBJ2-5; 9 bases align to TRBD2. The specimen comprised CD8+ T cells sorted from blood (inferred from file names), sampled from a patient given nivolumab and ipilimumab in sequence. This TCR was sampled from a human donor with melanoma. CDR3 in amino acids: CASSQREGPLPMETQYF. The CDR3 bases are TGTGCCAGCAGCCAGCGGGAGGGCCCGCTACCGATGGAGACCCAGTACTTC. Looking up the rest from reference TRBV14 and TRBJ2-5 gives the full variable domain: EAGVTQFPSHSVIEKGQTVTLRCDPISGHDNLYWYRRVMGKEIKFLLHFVKESKQDESGMPNNRFLAERTGGTYSTLKVQPAELEDSGVYFCASSQREGPLPMETQYFGPGTRLLVL.